The 18 T cell receptor beta chains below come from one sample, sequenced in a study of T cell repertoires in cytomegalovirus infection (dated by TCRdb to about 2019). TCRdb names Illumina HiSeq 1500 as the instrument used. The public reads were quality trimmed at Q25 with fastp and then assembled into clones with MiXCR by TCRdb, keeping productive beta chains. Each entry merges the rows of one CDR3 protein and shows their most common DNA and genes. In all, the sample holds almost 300,000 distinct CDR3 sequences, and about 9.2% of those were seen once. The ten largest clones represent approximately 2.4% of the sample. Sequencing was carried out using PBMCs. The origin of the receptors is a human donor in good health (CMV status not recorded). Some clones in this sample may be carry-over from other donors' samples.

The table lists this clonotype with many counts. The rearrangement links TRBV12-3 or TRBV12-4 to TRBJ1-1, with a possible D match to TRBD1 (5 bases). The CDR3 is 14 residues long. Between the trimmed V and J ends, which lost 2 bases and 5 bases, there was a span of 12 bases. The CDR3 is CASSLRGRGTEAFF. The CDR3 DNA sequence: TGTGCCAGCAGTTTACGGGGTAGGGGTACTGAAGCTTTCTTT.

This clonotype was seen ten or more times. V and J are TRBV6-4 and TRBJ1-1, with a tentative D call TRBD1 (5 bases). V lost 8 bases to trimming and J lost 0 bases, with 31 bases between them. CDR3 size: 20 residues. Germline CDR1 and CDR2: MRHNA and SNTAGT. The CDR3 is CASAPGGVSTSYSMNTEAFF. The CDR3, as DNA: TGTGCCAGCGCCCCGGGGGGGGTCTCAACCTCGTACTCGATGAACACTGAAGCTTTCTTT.

In its sample, this clonotype was seen many times. V usage is TRBV28 and J usage is TRBJ2-1; D uncertain. The CDR3 runs 12 residues. Germline CDR1 MDHEN, CDR2 SYDVKM. Between the trimmed V and J ends, which lost 5 bases and 8 bases, there was a span of 10 bases. The CDR3 sequence: CASSADAHEQFF. The CDR3 bases are TGTGCCAGCAGTGCTGACGCACATGAGCAGTTCTTC.

This clonotype was observed many times. J is TRBJ2-1 and V is TRBV6-2 or TRBV6-3; no firm D call. The CDR3 has 14 residues. V was clipped by 5 bases and J by 2 bases, with 10 bases between them. Germline V lookup: CDR1 MNHEY, CDR2 SVGEGT. CDR3: CASSGLSTYNEQFF. CDR3 DNA: TGTGCCAGCAGTGGGCTGTCGACCTACAATGAGCAGTTCTTC.

This clonotype came up a few times. The chain has TRBV19 and TRBJ2-1; no definite D call. Trimming stripped 5 bases from V and 7 bases from J, with 12 bases between. The CDR3 spans 13 residues. Germline V gives CDR1 LNHDA, CDR2 SQIVND (reference sequence). This chain's CDR3 is CASSLLVPNEQFF. In nucleotides, the CDR3 is TGTGCCAGTAGTCTCTTGGTTCCGAATGAGCAGTTCTTC.

This chain joins TRBV29-1 and TRBJ1-3, with 7 bases aligning to TRBD1. The germline V gene has CDR1 SQVTM and CDR2 ANQGSEA. The CDR3 is 15 amino acids. The CDR3 here is CGYRDSGWGGNTIYF. The DNA for the CDR3 is TGCGGCTACCGGGACAGCGGTTGGGGAGGAAACACCATATATTTT.

This clonotype was seen many times. The chain employs TRBV7-9 and TRBJ2-5, with 9 bases fitting TRBD2. CDR1 is SEHNR, CDR2 FQNEAQ, per germline (reference sequence). J was trimmed by 0 bases and V by 3 bases; bases with no gene match: 5. The CDR3 is 16 amino acids. CDR3 in amino acids: CASSLEGLANQETQYF. The CDR3 DNA reads as TGTGCCAGCAGCTTGGAGGGACTAGCTAACCAAGAGACCCAGTACTTC.

The chain employs TRBV15 and TRBJ2-1, with 7 bases matching TRBD1. Unmatched junction bases numbered 6, after V lost 4 bases and J lost 9 bases. This CDR3 spans 13 amino acids. CDR1 LNHNV and CDR2 YYDKDF come from the germline V gene (reference sequence). DNA for the CDR3: TGTGCCACCAGCACGACAGGGTCCAGTGAGCAGTTCTTC. This encodes CATSTTGSSEQFF. The full variable domain, with the rest looked up from reference TRBV15 and TRBJ2-1, is DAMVIQNPRYQVTQFGKPVTLSCSQTLNHNVMYWYQQKSSQAPKLLFHYYDKDFNNEADTPDNFQSRRPNTSFCFLDIRSPGLGDTAMYLCATSTTGSSEQFFGPGTRLTVL.

The sample holds a few counts of this clonotype. The DNA for the CDR3 is TGTGCCAGCAGCATTGGGGCGAACACTGAAGCTTTCTTT. Residues: CASSIGANTEAFF. V usage is TRBV7-6 and J usage is TRBJ1-1, with D possibly being TRBD1 (5 bases). The CDR3 is 13 residues long. Germline loops: CDR1 SGHVS, CDR2 FNYEAQ. Trimming cost V 5 bases and J 1 base, with 8 bases left between them.

In this sample, this clonotype turned up many times. The chain employs TRBV24-1 and TRBJ1-5, with 7 bases that match TRBD1. J gave up 4 bases and V 9 bases, and 8 bases lay outside the gene matches. The germline gives CDR1 KGHDR, CDR2 SFDVKD. This CDR3 is built from 14 residues. CDR3 sequence (DNA): TGTGCCACCGCTGACAGGGAATGGAATCAGCCCCAGCATTTT. Translation gives CATADREWNQPQHF.

This clonotype was seen many times. The V call is TRBV20-1, the J call TRBJ2-1; 9 nucleotides line up with TRBD1. J lost 2 bases, V lost 0 bases, and 8 bases had no gene match. The CDR3 is 17 residues long. Germline V gives CDR1 DFQATT, CDR2 SNEGSKA (reference sequence). CDR3 nucleotide sequence: TGCAGTGCTAGAGATCAAAGGGGGACAGGGACCTACAATGAGCAGTTCTTC. Translation gives CSARDQRGTGTYNEQFF.

Ten or more counts support this clonotype. CDR3 sequence reads: CASSFARGGAYEQYF. The CDR3 DNA reads as TGTGCCAGCAGTTTCGCTCGTGGGGGCGCCTACGAGCAGTACTTC. The J gene is TRBJ2-7, the V gene TRBV12-3 or TRBV12-4; D is perhaps TRBD1 (6 bases). The V end was cut by 3 bases, the J end by 2 bases, with 14 bases between. The CDR3 is 15 amino acids.

This clonotype was seen ten or more times. The chain joins TRBV7-6 to TRBJ2-1; D is uncertain. Germline V lookup: CDR1 SGHVS, CDR2 FNYEAQ. The CDR3 has 15 residues. V lost 7 bases to trimming and J lost 2 bases, with 15 bases between them. For the CDR3, the DNA is TGTGCCAGCAACCCTACACCACCCCCCTACAATGAGCAGTTCTTC. Its protein product is CASNPTPPPYNEQFF.

This clonotype came up many times. V and J are TRBV12-3 or TRBV12-4 and TRBJ1-1; 7 bases are a match to TRBD1. J was trimmed by 5 bases and V by 6 bases; bases with no gene match: 9. The CDR3 is 14 residues long. The CDR3 region is CASRPSGTATEAFF. Written as DNA, the CDR3 is TGTGCCAGCAGACCCTCAGGGACAGCGACTGAAGCTTTCTTT.

As for this clonotype: This may be a read error, as it is one base from a much larger clone. V and J are TRBV27 and TRBJ2-3; 7 bases map to TRBD1. CDR1 is MNHEY and CDR2 is SMNVEV in the germline V gene (reference sequence). J gave up 6 bases and V 8 bases, and 17 bases lay outside the gene matches. CDR3 length: 16 residues. DNA of the CDR3: TGTGCCAGCTGTCTCCTTTTAGACAGGGAGACGGATACGCAGTATTTT. This encodes CASCLLLDRETDTQYF.

This clonotype was recorded many times. The V gene is TRBV28, the J gene TRBJ2-3; TRBD2 matches 13 bases. Looked up from germline, CDR1 is MDHEN and CDR2 is SYDVKM. The CDR3 runs 16 residues. Trimming took 6 bases from V and 1 from J; bases not matched to a gene: 4. CDR3 coding DNA: TGTGCCAGCAGCCATGGACTAGCGGGAGGCACAGATACGCAGTATTTT. As protein: CASSHGLAGGTDTQYF.

This clonotype was detected many times. The V and J genes are TRBV6-5 and TRBJ2-6, with D possibly TRBD2 on 6 matching bases. Looked up from germline, CDR1 is MNHEY and CDR2 is SVGAGI. CDR3 length: 18 amino acids. V lost 1 base to trimming and J lost 2 bases, with 15 bases between them. DNA for the CDR3: TGTGCCAGCAGTTACTTTCGGGACTGGGGGACTGGGGCCAACGTCCTGACTTTC. Its protein product is CASSYFRDWGTGANVLTF.

This clonotype was detected many times. The J gene is TRBJ2-7, the V gene TRBV5-1; D remains unclear. With 6 bases removed from V and 9 bases from J, the gap between germline ends came to 16 bases. There are 12 residues in the CDR3. Germline V gene data show CDR1 as SGHRS and CDR2 as YFSETQ. CDR3 in amino acids: CASTKATSGQYV. The CDR3 DNA reads TGCGCCAGCACTAAAGCAACTTCGGGGCAGTACGTC.